The 30 T cell receptor beta chains reported below all come from one sample, sequenced in a study of blood T cell repertoires in COVID-19. Here immunoSEQ multiplex PCR was the method, and the copy in TCRdb shows in-frame clones only, minus some. In the table there are some 150,000 clones, 60% to 85% of which are singletons. The sequenced sample consisted of peripheral blood. The receptor set was obtained from a woman of 80 years or more with active or convalescent COVID-19.

This sequence joins TRBV3-1 (or the pseudogene TRBV3-2) and TRBJ2-5, with D perhaps TRBD1 (6 bases). In germline, CDR1 is LGHDT, CDR2 YNNKEL (reference sequence). The germline V and J ends were trimmed by 7 bases and 2 bases, with 23 bases remaining between them. This CDR3 spans 17 amino acids. The CDR3 reads CASTRGGVGDPQETQYF. For the CDR3, the DNA is TGTGCCAGCACCCGAGGGGGTGTGGGGGATCCACAAGAGACCCAGTACTTC.

The chain is built from TRBV18 and TRBJ1-1; D possibly corresponds to TRBD1 (5 bases). V was shortened by 5 bases and J by 4 bases, with 11 bases between the two germline ends. Germline lookup yields CDR1 KGHSH and CDR2 LQKENI. The CDR3 runs 13 residues. CDR3 sequence: CASSTVGRTEAFF. The CDR3 region has the DNA TGTGCCAGCTCAACTGTGGGGCGCACTGAAGCTTTCTTT.

The V and J genes are TRBV5-1 and TRBJ1-4, with 8 nucleotides matching TRBD1. J gave up 4 bases and V 4 bases, and 3 bases lay outside the gene matches. Germline V gene lookup returns CDR1 SGHRS and CDR2 YFSETQ. The CDR3 is made up of 14 amino acids. CDR3 amino acids: CASSVDRVNEKLFF. For the CDR3, the DNA is TGCGCCAGCAGCGTGGACAGGGTTAATGAAAAACTGTTTTTT.

This clone was counted many times. The genes are TRBV5-6 and TRBJ2-7; TRBD2 agrees at 10 bases. The CDR3 runs to 16 residues. In germline, CDR1 is SGHDT, CDR2 YYEEEE. J gave up 0 bases and V 4 bases, and 7 bases lay outside the gene matches. The DNA for the CDR3 is TGTGCCAGCAGCCGGGCTAGCGGGAGCTTCTCCTACGAGCAGTACTTC. Translation gives CASSRASGSFSYEQYF.

Only one count was recorded for this clone. The CDR3 region has the DNA TGTGCCAGCACCCGGGACAGGGATGGCTATGAGCAGTTCTTC. Encoded protein: CASTRDRDGYEQFF. The V call is TRBV6-5, the J call TRBJ2-1; the match to TRBD1 covers 9 bases. The V gene end was trimmed by 7 bases and the J gene end by 8 bases; junction bases not matched to a gene: 9. The CDR3 length is 14 residues. Germline CDR1 MNHEY, CDR2 SVGAGI.

The V call is TRBV2, the J call TRBJ2-7; 7 bases line up with TRBD1. The germline CDR1 and CDR2 sequences are SNHLY and FYNNEI. The J segment lost 2 bases and the V segment lost 4 bases, leaving 8 bases of the junction unmatched. The CDR3 has 15 amino acids. CDR3 residues: CASSVGSQGAYEQYF. CDR3 bases: TGTGCCAGCAGTGTGGGAAGTCAGGGGGCCTACGAGCAGTACTTC.

This rearrangement joins TRBV7-6 to TRBJ2-5; 10 bases fit TRBD2. There are 16 residues in the CDR3. Germline CDR1 SGHVS, CDR2 FNYEAQ. The V segment lost 5 bases and the J segment 4 bases; nucleotides outside the gene matches: 10. The chain's CDR3 is CASSPGGSGGLETQYF. For the CDR3, the DNA is TGTGCCAGCAGCCCAGGGGGTAGCGGGGGGTTAGAGACCCAGTACTTC.

This clone was counted only a few times. This chain links TRBV9 with TRBJ1-2, with 10 bases matching TRBD1. Trimming at V came to 1 base and at J to 6 bases, leaving 3 bases not matched to a gene. CDR3 size: 14 residues. Germline loops: CDR1 SGDLS, CDR2 YYNGEE. In DNA, the CDR3 is TGTGCCAGCAGCGTAACCGGGACAGGGGATGGCTACACCTTC. It is translated as CASSVTGTGDGYTF.

This chain uses TRBV6-5 with TRBJ1-2; D ambiguous. CDR3 length: 15 residues. Trimming pared 0 bases from V and 4 bases from J, leaving 12 bases between. The germline V gene has CDR1 MNHEY and CDR2 SVGAGI. CDR3 sequence (DNA): TGTGCCAGCAGTTACTCGATGGAGGACCCCTATGGCTACACCTTC. As protein: CASSYSMEDPYGYTF.

The rearrangement links TRBV28 to TRBJ1-2; no clear D. Germline CDR1 MDHEN, CDR2 SYDVKM. V lost 6 bases and J 4 bases, leaving 12 bases between the germline ends. This CDR3 has 13 residues. Here the CDR3 DNA reads TGTGCCAGCAGGCCCCACGGTTCCTATGGCTACACCTTC. It yields the protein CASRPHGSYGYTF.

This clone was counted between two and nine times. This rearrangement joins TRBV6-6 to TRBJ1-3; TRBD1 matches 9 bases. The CDR3 runs 15 residues. The germline V gene encodes CDR1 MNHNY and CDR2 SVGAGI (reference sequence). V shed 6 bases and J 1 base; nucleotides not matched to a gene: 4. This CDR3 is CASRGQGGSGNTIYF. The CDR3 coding sequence is TGTGCCAGCAGGGGACAGGGAGGTTCTGGAAACACCATATATTTT.

The V gene is TRBV5-1, the J gene TRBJ2-1; 9 bases map to TRBD1. With V trimmed by 3 bases and J by 7 bases, 5 bases remained unmatched. CDR3 length equals 14 residues. Germline lookup yields CDR1 SGHRS and CDR2 YFSETQ. The CDR3 is CASSYRTGANEQFF. The CDR3 region has the DNA TGCGCCAGCAGCTACCGGACAGGGGCGAATGAGCAGTTCTTC.

V and J are TRBV12-3 or TRBV12-4 and TRBJ1-1; D gene uncertain. V was pared by 3 bases and J by 6 bases, with 8 bases between. CDR3 size: 12 residues. The CDR3 spells CASSFDGPEAFF. In nucleotides, the CDR3 is TGTGCCAGCAGTTTTGATGGGCCTGAAGCTTTCTTT.

The chain couples TRBV28 to TRBJ2-7; perhaps TRBD1 as D (5 bases). There are 11 residues in the CDR3. CDR1 and CDR2 from the germline V gene are MDHEN and SYDVKM. Deletions cut 4 bases from V and 7 bases from J, with 8 bases between. CDR3: CASSSRQEQYF. CDR3 DNA: TGTGCCAGCAGTTCACGACAGGAGCAGTACTTC.

V and J are TRBV6-5 and TRBJ1-5; TRBD1 is a possible D gene (5 bases). The V end was cut by 9 bases, the J end by 4 bases, with 10 bases between. CDR1 is MNHEY, CDR2 SVGAGI, per germline. This CDR3 is built from 12 residues. As DNA, the CDR3 is TGTGCCAGTTGGGGACTAAATCAGCCCCAGCATTTT. Protein product: CASWGLNQPQHF.

This sequence joins TRBV6-1 and TRBJ1-3, with D tentatively TRBD1 (6 bases). This CDR3 region has 18 residues. Trimming left V 4 bases short and J 0 bases short, with 19 bases between. Germline values: CDR1 MNHNS, CDR2 SASEGT. The CDR3 bases are TGTGCCAGCAGTGTGAAACAGGGTATCTTCATCTCTGGAAACACCATATATTTT. The encoded protein is CASSVKQGIFISGNTIYF.

The chain combines TRBV12-5 with TRBJ1-1; 11 bases align to TRBD1. V was clipped by 2 bases and J by 5 bases; unmatched bases: 10. Germline assignment: CDR1 LGHNT and CDR2 FRNRAP. This CDR3 region has 17 residues. CDR3 sequence: CASGLLTGQGAGTEAFF. In DNA form, the CDR3 reads TGTGCTAGTGGTTTGTTAACCGGACAGGGGGCAGGGACTGAAGCTTTCTTT.

The chain employs TRBV4-1 and TRBJ2-2, with D tentatively TRBD1 (5 bases). CDR1 and CDR2 (germline): MGHRA, YSYEKL. Trimming removed 0 bases from V and 3 bases from J, with 11 bases in between. The CDR3 has 16 residues. The CDR3 region is CASSQDGARYTGELFF. The CDR3 DNA is TGCGCCAGCAGCCAAGATGGGGCTAGATACACCGGGGAGCTGTTTTTT.

This clone came up many times. The J gene is TRBJ1-2, the V gene TRBV7-9; a possible D gene is TRBD1 (6 bases). V dropped 5 bases and J dropped 0 bases, with 10 bases sitting between them. The CDR3 covers 14 residues. The germline CDR1 and CDR2 sequences are SEHNR and FQNEAQ (reference sequence). The CDR3 loop reads CASSHTGTNYGYTF. CDR3 sequence (DNA): TGTGCCAGCAGCCACACAGGGACTAACTATGGCTACACCTTC.

The rearrangement joins TRBV18 to TRBJ2-1; 11 bases align to TRBD1. Germline-derived CDR1 and CDR2 are KGHSH and LQKENI. The CDR3 has 15 amino acids. The V and J ends lost 0 bases and 6 bases, in that order; junction bases with no gene match: 1. CDR3 in DNA: TGTGCCAGCTCACCACCCGGGACAGGGGGCAATGAGCAGTTCTTC. Encoded protein: CASSPPGTGGNEQFF.

Only one count was recorded for this clone. The chain has TRBV6-2 or TRBV6-3 and TRBJ2-7; 11 positions match TRBD1. The length of the CDR3 is 16 residues. Germline V lookup: CDR1 MNHEY, CDR2 SVGEGT. V shed 2 bases, J shed 4 bases, and the junction held 7 bases outside the gene matches. CDR3 sequence reads: CASSYHGTGGTYEQYF. The CDR3 DNA reads as TGTGCCAGCAGTTACCACGGGACAGGGGGAACTTACGAGCAGTACTTC.

This clone was observed a handful of times. The chain is built from TRBV7-6 and TRBJ2-7, with D perhaps matching TRBD2 (7 bases). The CDR3 contains 18 residues. V was pared by 0 bases and J by 2 bases, with 20 bases between. Germline V gene sequence: CDR1 SGHVS, CDR2 FNYEAQ. CDR3 DNA: TGTGCCAGCAGCTTAGCGTCAATACGGGGGGCGAGAACCTACGAGCAGTACTTC. This codes for CASSLASIRGARTYEQYF.

This clone was picked up a small number of times. The chain combines TRBV6-5 with TRBJ1-2; 8 bases are a match to TRBD1. The junction had 10 bases not matched to a gene; V was cut back by 8 bases and J by 5 bases. Germline V gene sequence: CDR1 MNHEY, CDR2 SVGAGI. The CDR3 is 14 residues long. The CDR3 nucleotides read TGTGCCAGCCCTTCCTTGGACAGGGTTTATGGCTACACCTTC. Translating gives CASPSLDRVYGYTF.

The chain has TRBV2 and TRBJ1-1, with TRBD1 as a possible D gene (6 bases). Germline V gene sequence: CDR1 SNHLY, CDR2 FYNNEI. Trimming pared 5 bases from V and 0 bases from J, leaving 13 bases between. CDR3 size: 15 residues. The CDR3: CASSKRTVLNTEAFF. CDR3 DNA sequence: TGTGCCAGCAGTAAAAGGACAGTTTTGAACACTGAAGCTTTCTTT.

This clone was detected only once. Distinct nucleotide sequences in the sample also encode this CDR3. The genes are TRBV19 and TRBJ2-5, with 7 positions matching TRBD1. The CDR3 consists of 14 residues. CDR1 and CDR2 from the germline V gene are LNHDA and SQIVND (reference sequence). The V and J ends lost 3 bases and 1 base, in that order; junction bases with no gene match: 2. The CDR3 DNA reads TGTGCCAGTAGTATGGGACAGACCCAAGAGACCCAGTACTTC. Translated: CASSMGQTQETQYF.

This clone was counted once. V and J are TRBV5-1 and TRBJ1-1; no clear D gene. The CDR3 is 12 residues long. The V gene's germline CDR1 is SGHRS and CDR2 YFSETQ. V was clipped by 0 bases and J by 6 bases, with 6 bases between them. The CDR3 DNA is TGCGCCAGCAGCTTGGTGGGCCCTGAAGCTTTCTTT. Encoded protein: CASSLVGPEAFF. The variable domain in full, with the rest retrieved from reference TRBV5-1 and TRBJ1-1, is KAGVTQTPRYLIKTRGQQVTLSCSPISGHRSVSWYQQTPGQGLQFLFEYFSETQRNKGNFPGRFSGRQFSNSRSEMNVSTLELGDSALYLCASSLVGPEAFFGQGTRLTVV.

The rearrangement links TRBV27 to TRBJ1-2; 8 positions agree with TRBD1. CDR3 size: 13 residues. Germline CDR1 MNHEY, CDR2 SMNVEV (reference sequence). With 5 bases clipped from V and 8 bases from J, the junction kept 7 bases outside the gene matches. In DNA, the CDR3 is TGTGCCAGCAGTCCCAGACAGGGGATGGGCTACACCTTC. It specifies CASSPRQGMGYTF.

This clone was counted at least ten times. The chain recombines TRBV28 with TRBJ1-3, with D possibly being TRBD1 (6 bases). V was cut by 5 bases and J by 0 bases, with 8 bases left in between. The CDR3 is 14 amino acids. CDR1 is MDHEN and CDR2 is SYDVKM in the germline V gene. The CDR3 region has the DNA TGTGCCAGCAGTCAGGGGAACTCTGGAAACACCATATATTTT. Its translation: CASSQGNSGNTIYF.

This clone was detected once. The V gene is TRBV15, the J gene TRBJ1-1, with TRBD1 identical over 9 bases. CDR3 length equals 15 residues. Germline V lookup: CDR1 LNHNV, CDR2 YYDKDF (reference sequence). V lost 3 bases, J lost 5 bases, and 7 bases stayed unmatched. The CDR3, as DNA: TGTGCCACCAGCAGGGGAGGGACAGGGCGAACTGAAGCTTTCTTT. Translating gives CATSRGGTGRTEAFF.

The CDR3 nucleotides are TGTGCCAGCAGCTTCGACAGGGGGCGTGAAAAACTGTTTTTT. Its protein product is CASSFDRGREKLFF. The chain uses TRBV11-2 and TRBJ1-4, with TRBD1 matching over 10 bases. This CDR3 region has 14 residues. The junction had 2 bases not matched to a gene; V was cut back by 3 bases and J by 7 bases. Per the germline V gene, CDR1 is SGHAT and CDR2 is FQNNGV.